This T cell receptor beta chain was found in a study of PD-1 blockade in classical Hodgkin lymphoma. Study context: Intravenous delivery of nivolumab at 3 mg/kg to patients occurred every 2 weeks.

Produced via immunoSEQ multiplex PCR; TCRdb's table is partial and in-frame only. The table has 98,000 or so clones, nearly 90% seen once. V lost 7 bases, J lost 3 bases, and 18 bases lay in between. The CDR3 covers 15 residues. Germline V CDR1 and CDR2: WNHNN, SYGVQD (reference sequence). Brentuximab vedotin exposure varied, and every patient relapsed after autologous stem cell transplantation. Material: peripheral blood mononuclear cells (PBMCs), obtained before the second cycle of nivolumab. V usage is TRBV10-1 and J usage is TRBJ1-1; the D is unclear. The clonotype was recovered from a human donor with classical Hodgkin lymphoma. This chain's CDR3 is CASTGRARYYTEAFF. CDR3 DNA: TGCGCCAGCACCGGGAGGGCTCGCTATTACACTGAAGCTTTCTTT.